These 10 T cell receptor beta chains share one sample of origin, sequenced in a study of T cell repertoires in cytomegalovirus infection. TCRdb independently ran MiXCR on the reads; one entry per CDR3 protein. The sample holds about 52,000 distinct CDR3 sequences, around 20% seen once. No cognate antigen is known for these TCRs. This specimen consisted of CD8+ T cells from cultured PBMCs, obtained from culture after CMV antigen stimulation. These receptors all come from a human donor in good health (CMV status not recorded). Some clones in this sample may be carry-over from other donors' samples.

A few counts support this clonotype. Written as DNA, the CDR3 is TGTGCCAGCAGCTTTTCAGGGGGCGATGGCTACACCTTC. This codes for CASSFSGGDGYTF. The chain couples TRBV5-4 to TRBJ1-2; TRBD1 matches at 8 bases. The CDR3 contains 13 residues. Germline CDR1 SGHNT, CDR2 YYREEE (reference sequence). After removal of 2 bases from V and 6 bases from J, the junction contained 3 bases not matched to a gene.

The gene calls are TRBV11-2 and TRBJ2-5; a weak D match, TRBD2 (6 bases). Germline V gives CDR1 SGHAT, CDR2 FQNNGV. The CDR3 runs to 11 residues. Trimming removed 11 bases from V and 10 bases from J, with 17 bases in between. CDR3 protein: CAAGPNGGQYF. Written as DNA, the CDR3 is TGTGCCGCAGGTCCGAACGGGGGCCAGTACTTC.

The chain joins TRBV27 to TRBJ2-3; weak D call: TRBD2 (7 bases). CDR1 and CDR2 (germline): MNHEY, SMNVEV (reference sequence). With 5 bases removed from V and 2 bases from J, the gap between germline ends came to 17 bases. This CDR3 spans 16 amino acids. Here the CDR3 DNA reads TGTGCCAGCAGTCCCCTCGGGGGGCGGGTCACAGATACGCAGTATTTT. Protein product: CASSPLGGRVTDTQYF.

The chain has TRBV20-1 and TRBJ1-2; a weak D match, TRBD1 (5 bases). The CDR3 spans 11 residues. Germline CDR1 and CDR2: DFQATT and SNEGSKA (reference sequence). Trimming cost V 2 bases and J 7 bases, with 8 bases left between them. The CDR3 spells CSARSGIGYTF. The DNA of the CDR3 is TGCAGTGCTAGATCAGGGATTGGCTACACCTTC.

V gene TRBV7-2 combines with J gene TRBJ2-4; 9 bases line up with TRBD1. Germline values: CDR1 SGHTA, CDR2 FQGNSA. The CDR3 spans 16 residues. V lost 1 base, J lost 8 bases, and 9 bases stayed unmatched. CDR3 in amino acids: CASSLEVIQGADIQYF. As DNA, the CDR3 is TGTGCCAGCAGCTTAGAAGTTATACAGGGGGCTGACATTCAGTACTTC.

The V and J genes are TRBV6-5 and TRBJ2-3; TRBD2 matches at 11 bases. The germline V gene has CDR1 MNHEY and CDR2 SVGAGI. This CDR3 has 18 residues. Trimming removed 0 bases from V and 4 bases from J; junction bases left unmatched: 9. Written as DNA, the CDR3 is TGTGCCAGCAGTTACTCAGATGTTAGCGGGGGGGTCGCAGATACGCAGTATTTT. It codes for CASSYSDVSGGVADTQYF.

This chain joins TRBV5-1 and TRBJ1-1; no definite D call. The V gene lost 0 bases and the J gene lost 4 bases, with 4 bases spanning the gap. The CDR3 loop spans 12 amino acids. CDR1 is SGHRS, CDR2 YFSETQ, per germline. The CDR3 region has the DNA TGCGCCAGCAGCTTGGACAGCACTGAAGCTTTCTTT. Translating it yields CASSLDSTEAFF.

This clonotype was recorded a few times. The CDR3 nucleotides read TGCGCCAGCAGCCGAGATGACAGCTACGAGCAGTACTTC. Its translation: CASSRDDSYEQYF. The chain joins TRBV4-1 to TRBJ2-7; a weak D match, TRBD1 (5 bases). Germline V gene data show CDR1 as MGHRA and CDR2 as YSYEKL. Trimming pared 4 bases from V and 3 bases from J, leaving 10 bases between. CDR3 length: 13 amino acids.

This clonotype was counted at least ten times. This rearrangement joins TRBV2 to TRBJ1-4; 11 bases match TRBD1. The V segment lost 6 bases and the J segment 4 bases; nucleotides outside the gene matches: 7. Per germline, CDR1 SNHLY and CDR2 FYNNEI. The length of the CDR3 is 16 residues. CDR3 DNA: TGTGCCAGCAGCGCGGGACAGGGGGGTCTTAATGAAAAACTGTTTTTT. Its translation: CASSAGQGGLNEKLFF.

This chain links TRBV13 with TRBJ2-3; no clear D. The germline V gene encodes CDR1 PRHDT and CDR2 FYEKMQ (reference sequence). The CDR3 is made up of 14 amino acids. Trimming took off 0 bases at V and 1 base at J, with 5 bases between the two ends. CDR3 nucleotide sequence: TGTGCCAGCAGCTTAGGACGGCGCACAGATACGCAGTATTTT. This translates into CASSLGRRTDTQYF.